A single sample is the source of the 5 T cell receptor beta chains below, sequenced in a study of T-cell memory formation after mild COVID-19. Each CDR3 protein gets one entry after TCRdb re-called the 5' RACE reads with MiXCR. The sample consists of a few hundred thousand distinct CDR3 sequences, less than 25% of them appearing once. Sequenced material: PBMCs or a T cell subset sorted from them (not recorded which). The receptors come from a man between 18 and 29 years old who had mild COVID-19 (a few samples of this study predate the infection). Cell type and time point are not known.

V and J are TRBV20-1 and TRBJ2-2, with a possible D match to TRBD2 (7 bases). This CDR3 is built from 13 residues. Trimming removed 5 bases at V and 2 bases at J, with 9 bases between. Germline V lookup: CDR1 DFQATT, CDR2 SNEGSKA (reference sequence). CDR3: CSAGGANTGELFF. The CDR3 coding sequence is TGCAGTGCTGGGGGGGCAAACACCGGGGAGCTGTTTTTT.

This clonotype was detected only a few times. V usage is TRBV7-8 and J usage is TRBJ2-3; TRBD1 matches 9 bases. The CDR3 has 13 amino acids. The ends lost 7 bases at V and 14 bases at J; junction bases unmatched: 13. In germline, CDR1 is SGHVS, CDR2 FQNEAQ. CDR3 nucleotide sequence: TGTGCCAGCAAGAAAGGCCCGGGACAGGGTTGGTATTTT. Translating it yields CASKKGPGQGWYF.

V is TRBV6-5 and J is TRBJ2-3, with D unclear. The CDR3 is made up of 11 amino acids. CDR1 and CDR2 (germline): MNHEY, SVGAGI. Trimming shortened V by 2 bases and J by 8 bases, and 5 bases separated the two germline ends. CDR3 nucleotides: TGTGCCAGCAGTTACCGCGCTACGCAGTATTTT. Encoded protein: CASSYRATQYF.

The chain couples TRBV29-1 to TRBJ2-5; D not resolved. The germline CDR1 and CDR2 sequences are SQVTM and ANQGSEA. This CDR3 spans 13 amino acids. V was clipped by 3 bases and J by 3 bases, with 11 bases between them. Written as DNA, the CDR3 is TGCAGCGTTGATGGTCAGGAAGAAGAGACCCAGTACTTC. It is translated as CSVDGQEEETQYF. Looking up the rest from reference TRBV29-1 and TRBJ2-5 gives the full variable domain: SAVISQKPSRDICQRGTSLTIQCQVDSQVTMMFWYRQQPGQSLTLIATANQGSEATYESGFVIDKFPISRPNLTFSTLTVSNMSPEDSSIYLCSVDGQEEETQYFGPGTRLLVL.

This clonotype was detected only a few times. The V and J genes are TRBV6-5 and TRBJ1-6, with D perhaps TRBD1 (5 bases). The germline V gene encodes CDR1 MNHEY and CDR2 SVGAGI. This CDR3 is 14 amino acids long. V gave up 2 bases and J gave up 10 bases, with 12 bases separating them. CDR3 nucleotide sequence: TGTGCCAGCAGTTACGTAGGGGTCTGGTCACCCCTCCACTTT. This codes for CASSYVGVWSPLHF.